This T cell receptor beta chain was identified in a study of shared clonotypes between healthy human individuals. Clones were sequenced by immunoSEQ multiplex PCR, and TCRdb holds only the in-frame ones, with some missing. The table lists roughly 2 million clones, approximately 94% of them singletons. The CDR3 runs to 12 residues. CDR1 SGDLS and CDR2 YYNGEE come from the germline V gene. V was shortened by 3 bases and J by 2 bases, with 4 bases between the two germline ends. As regards this clone: This sample includes further DNA sequences coding for the same CDR3.

CD8 cells regarded as naive lacked CD45RO, were positively chosen for CCR7, and omitted terminally differentiated effector memory CD45RA+ cells. V is TRBV9 and J is TRBJ2-3; no clear D. Sample: naive CD8+ T cells sorted from blood. This receptor was identified in a young man in good health. The CDR3 sequence is CASSGNTDTQYF. The CDR3 region has the DNA TGTGCCAGCAGCGGCAACACAGATACGCAGTATTTT.